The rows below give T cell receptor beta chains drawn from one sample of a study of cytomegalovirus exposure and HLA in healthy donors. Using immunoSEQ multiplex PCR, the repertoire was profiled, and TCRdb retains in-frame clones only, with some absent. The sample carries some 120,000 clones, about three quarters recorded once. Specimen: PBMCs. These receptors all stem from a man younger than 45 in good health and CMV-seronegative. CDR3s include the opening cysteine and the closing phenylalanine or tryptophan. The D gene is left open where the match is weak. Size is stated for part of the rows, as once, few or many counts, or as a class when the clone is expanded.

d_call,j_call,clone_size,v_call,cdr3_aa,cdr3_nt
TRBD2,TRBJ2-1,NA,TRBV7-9,CASSLGTSAYNEQFF,TGTGCCAGCAGCTTAGGGACTAGCGCATACAATGAGCAGTTCTTC
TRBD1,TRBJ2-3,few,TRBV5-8,CASSFGQGAGDTQYF,TGTGCCAGCAGCTTCGGACAGGGGGCAGGGGATACGCAGTATTTT
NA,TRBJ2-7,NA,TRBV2,CASSDSRVSEQYF,TGTGCCAGCAGTGACAGCCGGGTTAGTGAGCAGTACTTC
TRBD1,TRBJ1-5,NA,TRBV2,CASSSGQVIRPQHF,TGTGCCAGCAGTTCTGGACAGGTAATAAGGCCCCAGCATTTT
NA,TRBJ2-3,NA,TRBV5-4,CASSSEGFGTDTQYF,TGTGCCAGCAGCTCCGAGGGATTTGGCACAGATACGCAGTATTTT
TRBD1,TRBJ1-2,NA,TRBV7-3,CASSFLQGDGYTF,TGTGCCAGCAGCTTCTTACAGGGGGATGGCTACACCTTC
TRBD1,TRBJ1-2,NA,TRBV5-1,CASSFRDRGSNYGYTF,TGCGCCAGCAGCTTCCGGGACAGGGGGAGTAACTATGGCTACACCTTC
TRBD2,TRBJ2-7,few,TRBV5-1,CASSSGLAEAYEQYF,TGCGCCAGCAGCTCGGGACTAGCGGAGGCCTACGAGCAGTACTTC
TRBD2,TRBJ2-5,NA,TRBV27,CASSRTSGIYQETQYF,TGTGCCAGCAGCCGGACTAGCGGGATATACCAAGAGACCCAGTACTTC
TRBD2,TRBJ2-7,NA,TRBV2,CASFRAGGPLSYEQYF,TGTGCCAGCTTCAGGGCGGGAGGGCCGCTCTCCTACGAGCAGTACTTC
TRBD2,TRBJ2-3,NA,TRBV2,CASVYDAGTKTDTQYF,TGTGCCAGCGTGTATGATGCCGGGACTAAAACAGATACGCAGTATTTT
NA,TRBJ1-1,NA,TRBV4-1,CASSHEAGAREAFF,TGCGCCAGCAGCCATGAAGCGGGGGCGAGGGAGGCTTTCTTT
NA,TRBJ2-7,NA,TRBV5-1,CASTYGGEQYF,TGCGCCAGCACCTACGGAGGGGAGCAGTACTTC
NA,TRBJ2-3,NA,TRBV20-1,CSASLAQQYF,TGCAGTGCCTCCCTAGCCCAGCAGTATTTT
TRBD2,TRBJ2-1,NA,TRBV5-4,CASSQVAGGYIAGSYNEQFF,TGTGCCAGCAGCCAGGTGGCGGGAGGGTACATCGCAGGCTCCTACAATGAGCAGTTCTTC
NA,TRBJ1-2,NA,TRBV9,CAGSISGTTNYGYTF,TGTGCCGGCAGCATTTCAGGGACAACTAACTATGGCTACACCTTC
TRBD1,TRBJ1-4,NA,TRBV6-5,CASSLQGSNEKLFF,TGTGCCAGCAGTTTACAGGGGTCTAATGAAAAACTGTTTTTT
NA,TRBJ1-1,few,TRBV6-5,CASRERGGAFF,TGTGCCAGCAGAGAAAGGGGAGGCGCTTTCTTT
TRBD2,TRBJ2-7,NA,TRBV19,CASSTLAGEAYEQYF,TGTGCCAGTAGTACCCTAGCGGGAGAGGCATACGAGCAGTACTTC
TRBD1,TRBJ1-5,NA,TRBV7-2,CASSFSGGGQPQHF,TGTGCCAGCAGCTTTTCAGGGGGCGGCCAGCCCCAGCATTTT
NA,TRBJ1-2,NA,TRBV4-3,CASSQESGVNYGYTF,TGCGCCAGCAGCCAAGAATCCGGGGTTAACTATGGCTACACCTTC
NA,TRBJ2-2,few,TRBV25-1,CASSEYSGGRGELFF,TGTGCCAGCAGTGAATATTCCGGGGGACGCGGGGAGCTGTTTTTT
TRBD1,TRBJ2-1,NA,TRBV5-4,CASSDTGTGGNEQFF,TGTGCCAGCAGCGATACCGGGACAGGAGGAAATGAGCAGTTCTTC
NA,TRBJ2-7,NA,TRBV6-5,CASSYSAGLTYEQYF,TGTGCCAGCAGTTACTCTGCAGGGTTAACTTACGAGCAGTACTTC
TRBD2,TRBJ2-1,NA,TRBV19,CASKGARVSGTNEQFF,TGTGCCAGTAAAGGGGCCAGGGTTAGCGGGACTAATGAGCAGTTCTTC
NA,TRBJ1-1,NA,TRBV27,CASSLSTEDQAFF,TGTGCCAGCAGTTTATCCACGGAGGATCAAGCTTTCTTT
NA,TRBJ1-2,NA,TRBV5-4,CASSTVPNRADYGYTF,TGTGCCAGCAGCACCGTTCCTAACAGGGCGGACTATGGCTACACCTTC
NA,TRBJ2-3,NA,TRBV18,CASSPTPGTLASTDTQYF,TGTGCCAGCTCACCGACCCCCGGGACACTTGCTAGCACAGATACGCAGTATTTT
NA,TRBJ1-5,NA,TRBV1,CTSSQDRRGRQPQHF,TGCACCAGCAGCCAAGACCGGAGGGGGCGGCAGCCCCAGCATTTT
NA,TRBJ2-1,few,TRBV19,CASSKSYRAYNEQFF,TGTGCCAGTAGTAAAAGTTACAGGGCCTACAATGAGCAGTTCTTC
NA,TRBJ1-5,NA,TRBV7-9,CASSRDTVIQPQHF,TGTGCCAGCAGCAGGGACACCGTCATTCAGCCCCAGCATTTT
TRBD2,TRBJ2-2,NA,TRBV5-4,CASSRTSGLTGELFF,TGTGCCAGCAGCAGGACTAGCGGCCTCACCGGGGAGCTGTTTTTT
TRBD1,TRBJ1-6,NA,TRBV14,CATASTGNSPLHF,TGTGCCACCGCCTCGACAGGGAATTCACCCCTCCACTTT
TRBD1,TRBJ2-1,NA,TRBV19,CASSIGTGQVLGNEQFF,TGTGCCAGTAGTATAGGAACGGGACAGGTGCTGGGAAATGAGCAGTTCTTC
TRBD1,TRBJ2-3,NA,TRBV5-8,CASSLGTGARDTQYF,TGTGCCAGCAGCTTGGGAACAGGGGCACGAGATACGCAGTATTTT
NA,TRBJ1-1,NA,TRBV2,CASNQEDTEAFF,TGTGCCAGCAATCAAGAGGACACTGAAGCTTTCTTT